Below, one TCR beta chain is given with its context. As yet, its antigen is unknown. The sample belongs to a study of T cell responses to AZD1222 COVID-19 vaccine. Whole-study results and caveats: Vaccine-associated CD4 TCRs ranged over spike, dominating at 160-218 and 743-854. There were mostly white British donors and more females than males, and clonal diversity was possibly underestimated.

The assay was immunoSEQ multiplex PCR, and TCRdb's table has in-frame clones only and misses some. This table has fewer than 200,000 clones, roughly 92% appearing once. This CDR3 is built from 18 residues. Germline CDR1 reads MNHEY; CDR2 reads SMNVEV (reference sequence). J lost 1 base, V lost 7 bases, and 16 bases had no gene match. This clonotype was sampled from an adult in good health. J is TRBJ1-5 and V is TRBV27; 7 nucleotides line up with TRBD1. The material was peripheral blood, obtained on day 0 of AZD1222 vaccination. The CDR3 region is CASTPRRGGEMSNQPQHF. The CDR3 bases are TGTGCCAGCACCCCGCGTAGAGGGGGCGAAATGAGCAATCAGCCCCAGCATTTT.